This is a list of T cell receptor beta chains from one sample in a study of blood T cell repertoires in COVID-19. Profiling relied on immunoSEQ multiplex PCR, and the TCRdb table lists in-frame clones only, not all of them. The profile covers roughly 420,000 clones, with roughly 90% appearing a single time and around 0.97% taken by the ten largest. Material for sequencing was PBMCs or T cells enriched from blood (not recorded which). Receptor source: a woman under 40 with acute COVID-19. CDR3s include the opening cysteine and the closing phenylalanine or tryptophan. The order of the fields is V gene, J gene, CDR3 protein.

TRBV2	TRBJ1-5	CASRATGGTSNQPQHF
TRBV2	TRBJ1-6	CASSPGGGAYNSPLHF
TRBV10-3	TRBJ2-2	CAISVGQPTGELFF
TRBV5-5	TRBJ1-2	CASSSNRVPYGYTF
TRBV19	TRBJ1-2	CASKYPVGGGYTF
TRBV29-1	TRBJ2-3	CSVGYGGRTDTQYF
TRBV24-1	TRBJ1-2	CATSESFLYGYTF
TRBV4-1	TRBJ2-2	CASSQEVPSGDTGELFF
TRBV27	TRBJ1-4	CASSPDWRTNEKLFF
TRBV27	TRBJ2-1	CASSPTTDSTQQFF
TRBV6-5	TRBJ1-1	CASSLVGASDTEAFF
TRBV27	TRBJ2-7	CASSLQRDRGYEQYF
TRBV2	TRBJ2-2	CASSEEGAGGELFF
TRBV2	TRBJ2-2	CASSATPGQGNTGELFF
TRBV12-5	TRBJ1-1	CASGLVLGTGWPGEAFF
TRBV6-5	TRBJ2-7	CASSKYEQYF
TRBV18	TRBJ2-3	CASSPRGLALTDTQYF
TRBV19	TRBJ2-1	CASKSLRTGDTWFF
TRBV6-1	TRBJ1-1	CASSDAGDTEAFF
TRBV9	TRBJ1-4	CASSDDRNEKLFF
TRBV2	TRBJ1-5	CAIGRTGGNQPQHF
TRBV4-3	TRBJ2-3	CASSQTRGSTDTQYF
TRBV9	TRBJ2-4	CASSPRLEGSLAKNIQYF
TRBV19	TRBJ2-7	CASSTGYEQYF
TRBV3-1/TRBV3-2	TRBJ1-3	CASSHLTGSGNTIYF
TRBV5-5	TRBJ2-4	CASSSTAAKNIQYF